This TCR beta chain was retrieved from a study of CD8 T cells in ankylosing spondylitis. Study-wide results and limits: Characteristic of ankylosing spondylitis blood, it appeared, was a TCR beta motif comprising about eight highly homologous variants. Matched synovial fluid from ankylosing spondylitis patients was reported to be enriched for disease-linked clones.

This clonotype was observed at least ten times. The antigen remains unidentified. TCRdb redid the calling of the 5' RACE reads with MiXCR, one entry per CDR3 protein. The profile shows roughly 700,000 distinct CDR3 sequences, roughly 19% of them singletons. The clonotype originates from a male donor with ankylosing spondylitis. The material sequenced was blood, either unsorted or a sorted T cell fraction (not recorded which).

In DNA, the CDR3 is TGCAGCGTTGGGAAGGGGGATGGCTACACCTTC. Its protein product is CSVGKGDGYTF. The genes are TRBV29-1 and TRBJ1-2; D possibly corresponds to TRBD1 (6 bases). CDR3 size: 11 residues. Germline values: CDR1 SQVTM, CDR2 ANQGSEA. V gave up 4 bases and J gave up 6 bases, with 9 bases separating them.